This is a list of T cell receptor beta chains from one sample in a study of blood T cell repertoires in COVID-19. Libraries were prepared by immunoSEQ multiplex PCR; TCRdb keeps only in-frame clonotypes and omits some of them. Of around 320,000 clones listed, 90% are singletons. Source material: PBMCs or T cells enriched from blood (not recorded which). These receptors were obtained from a woman aged 18-29 years with acute COVID-19. The conserved cysteine and the conserved F or W are not part of the CDR3 here.

V gene,J gene,CDR3 protein
TRBV5-1,TRBJ1-2,ASSSREGYGYT
TRBV29-1,TRBJ2-1,SAESVGHSYNEQF
TRBV19,TRBJ1-2,ASSTHGQGYGYT
TRBV20-1,TRBJ2-3,SASWVAGVTQY
TRBV21-1,TRBJ2-1,ASSAHPGGAHPSYNEQF
TRBV18,TRBJ1-2,ASSPPGQLYGYT
TRBV7-9,TRBJ2-5,ASSQKIGTGQPETQY
TRBV6-5,TRBJ1-1,ASRPRDRVWAF
TRBV2,TRBJ1-2,ASSDWGQVGGYT
TRBV7-2,TRBJ1-2,ASSYGTGIGYT
TRBV4-1,TRBJ1-3,ASSQDRGLGNTIY
TRBV7-3,TRBJ2-7,ASSLNRGHPYEQY
TRBV10-2,TRBJ2-4,ASSVGSHIQY
TRBV7-3,TRBJ2-7,ASSSNRDSYEQY
TRBV28,TRBJ2-5,ASSWTGQGKKTQY
TRBV14,TRBJ1-1,ASSQDRLPYSFSEAF
TRBV28,TRBJ1-2,ASSTRQSYYGYT
TRBV21-1,TRBJ2-1,ASSKTLQGAGEQF
TRBV18,TRBJ1-5,ASSLDGEETRQH
TRBV5-1,TRBJ1-6,ASSLIGGSYNSPLH
TRBV24-1,TRBJ2-3,ATSDLGTSGSTDTQY
TRBV15,TRBJ1-1,ATSSPGQYTEAF
TRBV11-2,TRBJ2-2,ASSAKRGTGELF
TRBV11-3,TRBJ2-5,ASATTGMETQY
TRBV2,TRBJ2-5,ASSEDRDRGGETQY
TRBV5-1,TRBJ2-3,ASRTLVTDTQY
TRBV21-1,TRBJ2-1,APTPLARENFASV
TRBV5-5,TRBJ2-1,ASSSRGLYNEQF
TRBV29-1,TRBJ2-5,SVLAGGLGETQY
TRBV5-1,TRBJ1-2,ASSYTTGYGYT
TRBV7-3,TRBJ1-1,ASSARMNTEAF
TRBV30,TRBJ1-6,AWSPASSSYNSPLH
TRBV27,TRBJ1-3,ASSFDSGNTIY
TRBV28,TRBJ2-4,ASTRTSRGNIQY
TRBV27,TRBJ1-5,ASSLSYRDGRQPQH
TRBV18,TRBJ1-1,ASSPRTENTEAF
TRBV28,TRBJ2-6,ASRLTSGAGANVLT
TRBV7-8,TRBJ2-7,ASSLSSYEQY
TRBV19,TRBJ1-2,ASSIEVPGLST
TRBV4-2,TRBJ2-3,ASSRTADTDTQY
TRBV7-9,TRBJ1-1,ASSFERRAF
TRBV3-1/TRBV3-2,TRBJ1-2,ASSQSIGYGYT
TRBV5-1,TRBJ2-2,ASSLEGVPGELF
TRBV28,TRBJ2-1,ASSGGTGSFYNEQF
TRBV29-1,TRBJ2-7,SVGTGQTYEQY
TRBV5-1,TRBJ2-7,ASSPPDIPYEQY
TRBV25-1,TRBJ2-7,ASSDHRDFPYEQY
TRBV19,TRBJ1-1,ASSAASGVNEAF
TRBV5-8,TRBJ1-1,ASSPHRGTEAF
TRBV10-3,TRBJ1-1,ATGGERSEAF
TRBV29-1,TRBJ2-7,SVDTVYEQY
TRBV7-9,TRBJ2-3,ASSTDRGTDTQY
TRBV27,TRBJ2-7,ASSSQGTQKAYEQY
TRBV5-6,TRBJ1-2,ASSLESRGFSYGYT
TRBV2,TRBJ1-3,ASSTMDSRLNTIY
TRBV19,TRBJ2-1,ASSIQGAYNEQF
TRBV23-1,TRBJ1-5,ASPREGGDQPQH
TRBV28,TRBJ1-2,ASDGGDTNYGYT
TRBV24-1,TRBJ2-7,ATGQGASYEQY